These T cell receptor beta chains were read from a single sample in a study of cytomegalovirus exposure and HLA in healthy donors. Libraries were prepared by immunoSEQ multiplex PCR; TCRdb keeps only in-frame clonotypes and omits some of them. Among more than 95,000 clones listed, around three quarters were seen once. Sequenced material: PBMCs. The source of these receptors is a female donor in good health and CMV-seronegative. The CDR3 runs from the conserved cysteine through the conserved F or W. A D gene is named only where the DNA matches it firmly. Clone size appears in some rows only: once, few, many, or a class for an expanded clone.

NA NA TRBJ2-4 TRBV7-2 TGTACCAGCAGCCGCACTCCTGCGGACATTCAGTACTTC CTSSRTPADIQYF
NA NA TRBJ2-1 TRBV19 TGTGCCAGTAGTCCGGGACTCTCCAATGAGCAGTTCTTC CASSPGLSNEQFF
NA TRBD1 TRBJ1-2 TRBV5-8 TGTGCCAGCAGCTTGGCAGGGACAGGGGGCGTCTATGGCTACACCTTC CASSLAGTGGVYGYTF
NA NA TRBJ1-1 TRBV6-1 TGTGCCAGCAGTGAATACAGGCTCACTGAAGCTTTCTTT CASSEYRLTEAFF
NA TRBD2 TRBJ2-3 TRBV18 TGTGCCAGCTCACCGGGACTAGCCGGAAGCACAGATACGCAGTATTTT CASSPGLAGSTDTQYF
NA TRBD2 TRBJ2-7 TRBV5-1 TGCGCCAGCAGCTTGGGGGTGATGCGGGGGGTTCCCTACGAGCAGTACTTC CASSLGVMRGVPYEQYF
NA TRBD2 TRBJ2-7 TRBV5-6 TGTGCCAGCAGCCCGGGGACTAGTTCCTACGAGCAGTACTTC CASSPGTSSYEQYF
NA TRBD2 TRBJ2-3 TRBV18 TGTGCCAGCTCCCCAGCGGGGGGGAGGACAGATACGCAGTATTTT CASSPAGGRTDTQYF
few NA TRBJ1-1 TRBV30 TGTGCCTGGAGGAGACGGCCAGACTATGAAGCTTTCTTT CAWRRRPDYEAFF
once NA TRBJ2-3 TRBV15 TGTGCCACCATGGAACAAGCGGCGGGAACAGATACGCAGTATTTT CATMEQAAGTDTQYF
NA TRBD1 TRBJ2-3 TRBV6-5 TGTGCCAGCAGTAAGGACAGGGACCCCACAGATACGCAGTATTTT CASSKDRDPTDTQYF
NA TRBD1 TRBJ2-7 TRBV7-2 TGTGCCAGCAGCTTAGTAATCGCGGACAGGAAAACCTACGAGCAGTACTTC CASSLVIADRKTYEQYF
NA NA TRBJ1-3 TRBV6-1 TGTGCCAGCAGTGAATCAGGAAACACCATATATTTT CASSESGNTIYF
once TRBD1 TRBJ1-2 TRBV7-9 TGTGCCAGCAGCAGAGGGGGGACAGGGGGCGACTACACCTTC CASSRGGTGGDYTF
NA TRBD1 TRBJ2-5 TRBV6-5 TGTGCCAGCAGTGGGACAGGTCCTCATCAAGAGACCCAGTACTTC CASSGTGPHQETQYF
NA TRBD1 TRBJ1-1 TRBV7-9 TGTTCCAGCAGCGAAAGACAGGGGGACACTGAAGCTTTCTTT CSSSERQGDTEAFF
NA TRBD1 TRBJ2-7 TRBV11-3 TGTGCCAGCAGCACAGGGGGCGAAAACGAGCAGTACTTC CASSTGGENEQYF
NA NA TRBJ2-7 TRBV6-1 TGTGCCAGCAGTGATTGGGCAGGCTCCTACGAGCAGTACTTC CASSDWAGSYEQYF
NA TRBD2 TRBJ2-7 TRBV5-1 TGCGCCAGCAGCGTGGCTAGCGGGGGGAATGTCCACTACGAGCAGTACTTC CASSVASGGNVHYEQYF
NA NA TRBJ1-1 TRBV6-1 TGTGCCAGCCGTGCGGGGGGCTCAAGGAGGGCAAACACTGAAGCTTTCTTT CASRAGGSRRANTEAFF
NA TRBD2 TRBJ2-3 TRBV29-1 TGCAGCCAATCTGGCGGGGGGGAATCAGATACGCAGTATTTT CSQSGGGESDTQYF
NA NA TRBJ1-2 TRBV30 TGTGCCTGGAGTGTAGACAGCTATGGCTACACCTTC CAWSVDSYGYTF
NA NA TRBJ1-3 TRBV6-5 TGTGCCAGCAGTTACTACGGGAACGGAAACACCATATATTTT CASSYYGNGNTIYF
once TRBD2 TRBJ2-1 TRBV5-1 TGCGCCAGCAGCTTCTCGGTGGGGGGGTGGAATGAGCAGTTCTTC CASSFSVGGWNEQFF
NA TRBD2 TRBJ2-4 TRBV4-1 TGCGCCAGCAGTTCTCAGGGAGCGGGGGGGACCTTAGCCAAAAACATTCAGTACTTC CASSSQGAGGTLAKNIQYF
NA TRBD1 TRBJ2-7 TRBV7-2 TGTGCCAGCAGCAAGGGACAGTTCTACGAGCAGTACTTC CASSKGQFYEQYF
NA NA TRBJ2-5 TRBV18 TGTGCCAGCTCACGAACAGTCCAAGAGACCCAGTACTTC CASSRTVQETQYF
NA TRBD1 TRBJ2-7 TRBV29-1 TGCAGCGCATCCGGGACAGGGGCCTACGAGCAGTACTTC CSASGTGAYEQYF
NA NA TRBJ2-7 TRBV27 TGTGCCAGCAGTCCTCGACGGGGCAGGGGCATCTACGAGCAGTACTTC CASSPRRGRGIYEQYF
NA NA TRBJ1-5 TRBV5-1 TGCGCCAGCAGCTTGTCTCCCAATCAGCCCCAGCATTTT CASSLSPNQPQHF
NA TRBD1 TRBJ1-2 TRBV7-6 TGTGCCAGCAGCTCAGGGGGATATGGCTACACCTTC CASSSGGYGYTF
NA NA TRBJ2-7 TRBV5-1 TGCGCCAGCAGCCAGGACAGCCCTAACCTACGTGGGCAGTACTTC CASSQDSPNLRGQYF
few NA TRBJ1-6 TRBV30 TGTGCCTGGAGTGGACACATATATAATTCACCCCTCCACTTT CAWSGHIYNSPLHF
few NA TRBJ1-1 TRBV11-2 TGTGCCAGCGGGCGCGGGGGAGTGGGCACTGAAGCTTTCTTT CASGRGGVGTEAFF
NA TRBD1 TRBJ1-5 TRBV28 TGTGCCAGCAGTTTTAATTTCGCGGGACAGGGGACGGCGCAGCCCCAGCATTTT CASSFNFAGQGTAQPQHF
NA NA TRBJ2-7 TRBV19 TGTGCCAGTAGTATAGGAGAGTACTACGAGCAGTACTTC CASSIGEYYEQYF
NA TRBD1 TRBJ2-7 TRBV7-8 TGTGCCAGCAGCGAACCTGGGGACAGGGGCCTCCCCTACGAGCAGTACTTC CASSEPGDRGLPYEQYF
NA NA TRBJ1-4 TRBV9 TGTGCCAGCAGCGCCATGGGTTCGACGGGGGAAAAACTGTTTTTT CASSAMGSTGEKLFF
NA NA TRBJ1-5 TRBV14 TGTGCCAGCAGCCAAGGGACATTCAAGCCCCAGCATTTT CASSQGTFKPQHF
NA NA TRBJ2-6 TRBV28 TGTGCCAGCAGTTTGTCTCTCCTCTCTGGGGCCAACGGCCTGACTTTC CASSLSLLSGANGLTF
NA TRBD1 TRBJ2-7 TRBV7-2 TGTGCCAGCAGCCCCCCCCTACAGGGGAACGAGCAGTACTTC CASSPPLQGNEQYF
NA NA TRBJ1-1 TRBV6-5 TGTGCCAGCAGTTCGCCAGGGATGAACACTGAAGCTTTCTTT CASSSPGMNTEAFF
NA NA TRBJ2-1 TRBV12-5 TGTGCTAGTGGTTTGGTACAGGGTGGGAGCTACAATGAGCAGTTCTTC CASGLVQGGSYNEQFF
NA NA TRBJ2-6 TRBV7-8 TGTGCCAGCAGCCCACGAGTGGGGGGATCGAGGTCTGGGGCCAACGTCCTGACTTTC CASSPRVGGSRSGANVLTF
NA NA TRBJ2-7 TRBV9 TGTGCCAGCAGCGTAGGCGGAGGGGTATTCAACGAGCAGTACTTC CASSVGGGVFNEQYF
NA TRBD2 TRBJ2-7 TRBV6-5 TGTGCCAGCACTTTAACTAGCGGGAGTTCTTACGAGCAGTACTTC CASTLTSGSSYEQYF
NA TRBD1 TRBJ1-5 TRBV19 TGTGCCAGTAGTATAAGGGGCAGGGGGTCTAATCAGCCCCAGCATTTT CASSIRGRGSNQPQHF
NA TRBD2 TRBJ2-1 TRBV7-7 TGTGCTAGCAGCTCAGGGACTAGCGGAAAGAATGAGCAGTTCTTC CASSSGTSGKNEQFF
NA NA TRBJ2-3 TRBV30 TGTGCCTGGAGTTTAGCGGACACAGATACGCAGTATTTT CAWSLADTDTQYF
NA TRBD2 TRBJ2-1 TRBV11-1 TGTGCCAGCAGCTTAAGGGGGACTAGCGCCCAAGGCAATGAGCAGTTCTTC CASSLRGTSAQGNEQFF
few TRBD2 TRBJ2-7 TRBV10-3 TGTGCCATCAGTGTGGGGACTAGCGGCTACGAGCAGTACTTC CAISVGTSGYEQYF
NA NA TRBJ1-4 TRBV6-1 TGTGCCAGCAGTGAAGCCTACGTCCGACTGTTTTTT CASSEAYVRLFF
NA NA TRBJ2-2 TRBV2 TGTGCCAGCAGTGCCGCCCCTGGGGGCAATAGGAACACCGGGGAGCTGTTTTTT CASSAAPGGNRNTGELFF
NA TRBD1 TRBJ2-4 TRBV19 TGTGCCAGTAGTCCCCCCGGGACAGCAAACATTCAGTACTTC CASSPPGTANIQYF